Listed here are 28 T cell receptor beta chains from one sample, sequenced in a study of T cell clonotyping in hematopoietic cell transplantation. This table comes from immunoSEQ multiplex PCR, and its TCRdb copy is limited to in-frame clones, with some not included. The sample has approximately 19,000 clones, 86% seen once; the top ten hold approximately 8.4%. Time point: recipient sample about 28 days before transplant, after cytoreduction. The source was peripheral blood mononuclear cells, collected before stem cell transplant. Receptors originate from a man in his fifties with acute myeloid leukemia. Some clones in this sample may be carry-over from other donors' samples.

The chain combines TRBV4-1 with TRBJ2-2; 8 bases are a match to TRBD1. CDR1 is MGHRA and CDR2 is YSYEKL in the germline V gene. This CDR3 has 15 amino acids. V shed 6 bases and J 2 bases; nucleotides not matched to a gene: 5. The CDR3 nucleotides read TGCGCCAGCAGGACAGGGGCTGTAAACACCGGGGAGCTGTTTTTT. Its protein product is CASRTGAVNTGELFF.

The V and J genes are TRBV9 and TRBJ1-6; a possible D gene is TRBD1 (5 bases). V dropped 2 bases and J dropped 3 bases, with 6 bases sitting between them. Germline V CDR1 and CDR2: SGDLS, YYNGEE. CDR3 length: 14 residues. CDR3 loop: CASSVGVYNSPLHF. CDR3 sequence (DNA): TGTGCCAGCAGCGTGGGGGTCTATAATTCACCCCTCCACTTT.

The chain carries TRBV11-2 and TRBJ2-7; D tentatively reads TRBD1 or TRBD2 (5 bases each). The germline V and J ends were trimmed by 1 base and 7 bases, with 20 bases remaining between them. Germline V gene data show CDR1 as SGHAT and CDR2 as FQNNGV. The CDR3 length is 16 residues. In DNA, the CDR3 is TGTGCCAGCAGCTTAGTTCCGGGACCGGCGGGTTATGAGCAGTACTTC. Translating gives CASSLVPGPAGYEQYF.

The rearrangement links TRBV7-8 to TRBJ2-5, with D tentatively TRBD1 (6 bases). Germline lookup yields CDR1 SGHVS and CDR2 FQNEAQ. Trimming left V 0 bases short and J 4 bases short, with 12 bases between. The CDR3 contains 15 residues. Here the CDR3 reads CASSLAPRQAETQYF. CDR3 bases: TGTGCCAGCAGCTTAGCCCCAAGACAGGCAGAGACCCAGTACTTC.

The chain combines TRBV7-2 with TRBJ2-4, with D perhaps TRBD1 (5 bases). Trimming took 5 bases from V and 15 from J, leaving 20 bases between them. CDR1 and CDR2 (germline): SGHTA, FQGNSA. The CDR3 runs 13 residues. CDR3 bases: TGTGCCAGCAGCCCAATCCCAGTTGGCAGGGTGTACTTC. This gives the protein CASSPIPVGRVYF.

The chain combines TRBV2 with TRBJ2-1, with D tentatively TRBD2 (5 bases). Germline V gene data show CDR1 as SNHLY and CDR2 as FYNNEI. Trimming stripped 4 bases from V and 5 bases from J, with 12 bases between. CDR3 length equals 14 residues. CDR3 DNA sequence: TGTGCCAGCAGTGGAGGGTTACAAAACAATGAGCAGTTCTTC. Its protein is CASSGGLQNNEQFF.

In its sample, this clone was seen a few times. The chain uses TRBV7-9 and TRBJ1-2; no clear D gene. The V end was cut by 6 bases, the J end by 0 bases, with 14 bases between. This CDR3 has 15 residues. Germline-derived CDR1 and CDR2 are SEHNR and FQNEAQ (reference sequence). CDR3 in amino acids: CASRPEEEANYGYTF. CDR3 in DNA: TGTGCCAGCAGACCAGAGGAAGAGGCTAACTATGGCTACACCTTC.

The chain employs TRBV7-2 and TRBJ2-2, with 7 bases fitting TRBD2. The length of the CDR3 is 16 residues. Germline CDR1 reads SGHTA; CDR2 reads FQGNSA. The V segment lost 5 bases and the J segment 2 bases; nucleotides outside the gene matches: 8. CDR3 protein: CASSLEGGRNTGELFF. The CDR3 nucleotides are TGTGCCAGCAGCCTCGAGGGAGGGAGAAACACCGGGGAGCTGTTTTTT.

This chain connects TRBV2 to TRBJ2-1; a weak D match, TRBD1 (7 bases). The germline CDR1 and CDR2 sequences are SNHLY and FYNNEI. This CDR3 region has 12 residues. Trimming pared 10 bases from V and 7 bases from J, leaving 14 bases between. CDR3 nucleotide sequence: TGTGCCATCCCCCAGGGGGGTAATGAGCAGTTCTTC. Protein sequence: CAIPQGGNEQFF.

The chain joins TRBV19 to TRBJ1-1, with TRBD1 identical over 8 bases. Germline trimming cut 3 bases from V and 5 bases from J; bases unmatched to any gene: 2. The CDR3 is 13 residues long. The germline V gene encodes CDR1 LNHDA and CDR2 SQIVND (reference sequence). CDR3 sequence reads: CASSMTGETEAFF. The CDR3, as DNA: TGTGCCAGTAGTATGACAGGGGAGACTGAAGCTTTCTTT.

The chain has TRBV13 and TRBJ2-2; 9 nucleotides align to TRBD1. The junction had 13 bases not matched to a gene; V was cut back by 5 bases and J by 9 bases. CDR1 and CDR2 from the germline V gene are PRHDT and FYEKMQ (reference sequence). This CDR3 spans 16 amino acids. The CDR3 spells CASSLRGQGRSWELFF. CDR3 coding DNA: TGTGCCAGCAGCCTTCGGGGACAGGGACGTTCATGGGAGCTGTTTTTT.

The chain combines TRBV2 with TRBJ2-1; D is perhaps TRBD2 (5 bases). Germline CDR1 is SNHLY and CDR2 is FYNNEI. V dropped 10 bases and J dropped 0 bases, with 13 bases sitting between them. CDR3 size: 14 residues. CDR3 nucleotide sequence: TGTGCCAACTCCGTTAGCGCCTCCTACAATGAGCAGTTCTTC. Amino acid sequence: CANSVSASYNEQFF. The full variable domain, in which reference TRBV2 and TRBJ2-1 provide the parts outside the CDR3, is EPEVTQTPSHQVTQMGQEVILRCVPISNHLYFYWYRQILGQKVEFLVSFYNNEISEKSEIFDDQFSVERPDGSNFTLKIRSTKLEDSAMYFCANSVSASYNEQFFGPGTRLTVL.

The gene calls are TRBV7-6 and TRBJ1-3; D unclear. From germline, CDR1 is SGHVS and CDR2 FNYEAQ. This CDR3 has 16 residues. The V and J ends lost 2 bases and 2 bases respectively, with 13 bases between them. The CDR3 region is CASSLSSPVAGNTIYF. Written as DNA, the CDR3 is TGTGCCAGCAGCTTAAGTAGTCCGGTGGCTGGAAACACCATATATTTT. The full variable domain, rest sourced from reference TRBV7-6 and TRBJ1-3, is GAGVSQSPRYKVTKRGQDVALRCDPISGHVSLYWYRQALGQGPEFLTYFNYEAQQDKSGLPNDRFSAERPEGSISTLTIQRTEQRDSAMYRCASSLSSPVAGNTIYFGEGSWLTVV.

The chain is built from TRBV9 and TRBJ2-1; 8 bases line up with TRBD2. Germline CDR1 is SGDLS and CDR2 is YYNGEE. V lost 0 bases to trimming and J lost 2 bases; unmatched junction nucleotides: 4. The CDR3 totals 16 residues. Written as DNA, the CDR3 is TGTGCCAGCAGCGTAGGGACTAGCTATCCCTACAATGAGCAGTTCTTC. Protein sequence: CASSVGTSYPYNEQFF.

The V gene is TRBV4-1, the J gene TRBJ2-5; unclear D gene. The CDR3 is made up of 15 amino acids. Between the trimmed V and J ends, which lost 1 base and 2 bases, there was a span of 11 bases. Germline V gives CDR1 MGHRA, CDR2 YSYEKL. The CDR3 nucleotides read TGCGCCAGCAGCCAAGGGCTCGGACGGCAAGAGACCCAGTACTTC. It specifies CASSQGLGRQETQYF.

V and J are TRBV5-6 and TRBJ2-5; D is perhaps TRBD2 (5 bases). The length of the CDR3 is 14 residues. CDR1 SGHDT and CDR2 YYEEEE come from the germline V gene. The V gene lost 0 bases and the J gene lost 4 bases, with 10 bases spanning the gap. The CDR3 spells CASSLGVGRETQYF. The CDR3 nucleotides read TGTGCCAGCAGCTTGGGCGTAGGGAGAGAGACCCAGTACTTC.

The chain links TRBV7-9 to TRBJ2-7; TRBD1 matches 7 bases. The length of the CDR3 is 15 residues. V was pared by 6 bases and J by 4 bases, with 12 bases of the junction left unmatched. Germline assignment: CDR1 SEHNR and CDR2 FQNEAQ (reference sequence). The CDR3 DNA is TGTGCCAGCAGTCAATTGGACAGGCCGGGTTACGAGCAGTACTTC. This translates into CASSQLDRPGYEQYF.

This clone was detected only a few times. For the CDR3, the DNA is TGTGCCAGCAGTTTGACCAGCCTAAGCAATCAGCCCCAGCATTTT. Protein: CASSLTSLSNQPQHF. This chain uses TRBV27 with TRBJ1-5; D unresolved. The V gene's germline CDR1 is MNHEY and CDR2 SMNVEV (reference sequence). The V end was cut by 3 bases, the J end by 1 base, with 10 bases between. The length of the CDR3 is 15 residues.

The J gene is TRBJ1-6, the V gene TRBV7-2, with D possibly being TRBD1 (5 bases). In germline, CDR1 is SGHTA, CDR2 FQGNSA. The CDR3 consists of 16 residues. Trimming left V 5 bases short and J 2 bases short, with 13 bases between. DNA of the CDR3: TGTGCCAGCAGCCCCAGGGAAGGGCCCTATAATTCACCCCTCCACTTT. It specifies CASSPREGPYNSPLHF.

This clone came up once. The V gene is TRBV27, the J gene TRBJ2-3; TRBD1 matches at 11 bases. Germline V gene lookup returns CDR1 MNHEY and CDR2 SMNVEV (reference sequence). The CDR3 contains 15 residues. Trimming took 4 bases from V and 5 from J; bases not matched to a gene: 5. The CDR3 is CASSYGQGAIDTQYF. The DNA for the CDR3 is TGTGCCAGCAGTTACGGACAGGGGGCTATAGATACGCAGTATTTT.

This clone was picked up one time. V gene TRBV11-2 combines with J gene TRBJ2-1; D assignment may be TRBD1 or TRBD2 (5 bases each). Trimming left V 7 bases short and J 0 bases short, with 16 bases between. The CDR3 covers 16 residues. CDR1 is SGHAT and CDR2 is FQNNGV in the germline V gene. CDR3 nucleotide sequence: TGTGCCAGCACCCATAGAGAGGGGAGCTCCTACAATGAGCAGTTCTTC. Translated, it gives CASTHREGSSYNEQFF.

This sequence joins TRBV28 and TRBJ2-3, with TRBD2 matching over 7 bases. Germline V gives CDR1 MDHEN, CDR2 SYDVKM. Trimming took 5 bases from V and 0 from J; bases not matched to a gene: 2. There are 14 residues in the CDR3. CDR3 amino acids: CASSSGASTDTQYF. The CDR3 DNA follows: TGTGCCAGCAGTAGCGGGGCTAGCACAGATACGCAGTATTTT. Based on the CDR3 plus reference TRBV28 and TRBJ2-3, the full variable domain is DVKVTQSSRYLVKRTGEKVFLECVQDMDHENMFWYRQDPGLGLRLIYFSYDVKMKEKGDIPEGYSVSREKKERFSLILESASTNQTSMYLCASSSGASTDTQYFGPGTRLTVL.

This clone is a singleton in its sample. J is TRBJ1-1 and V is TRBV1. TRBV1 is flagged as a pseudogene. The CDR3 runs 15 residues. CDR3 nucleotides: TGCACCAGCAGACCCGTCCCGTTCATGAACACTGAAGCTTTCTTT. Its protein is CTSRPVPFMNTEAFF.

This clone has a single count. The chain has TRBV4-3 and TRBJ1-1, with D possibly TRBD1 on 5 matching bases. The ends were cut back, 3 bases at V and 5 bases at J, with 10 bases in the middle. This CDR3 is built from 13 residues. Germline CDR1 LGHNA, CDR2 YSLEER. This CDR3 reads CASSQGPRTEAFF. In DNA, the CDR3 is TGCGCCAGCAGCCAGGGGCCAAGGACTGAAGCTTTCTTT.

This chain links TRBV25-1 with TRBJ1-4; D uncertain. The CDR3 has 14 amino acids. CDR1 and CDR2 (germline): MGHDK, SYGVNS. V was pared by 4 bases and J by 8 bases, with 14 bases between. In DNA, the CDR3 is TGTGCCAGCAGTGTGGACTGGGGAGGAGAAAAACTGTTTTTT. It translates to CASSVDWGGEKLFF.

This clone occurred a few times. This chain links TRBV4-3 with TRBJ1-2, with a weak D call TRBD1 (5 bases). This CDR3 has 14 residues. CDR1 is LGHNA, CDR2 YSLEER, per germline. The germline V and J ends were trimmed by 0 bases and 5 bases, with 10 bases remaining between them. The CDR3 sequence is CASSQDGQGYGYTF. Here the CDR3 DNA reads TGCGCCAGCAGCCAAGACGGCCAGGGATATGGCTACACCTTC.

The rearrangement links TRBV2 to TRBJ2-7; D gene uncertain. V shed 4 bases and J shed 0 bases, with 13 bases lying between them. This CDR3 comprises 15 residues. CDR1 and CDR2 from the germline V gene are SNHLY and FYNNEI. The CDR3 region has the DNA TGTGCCAGCAGTGGGCGGCTTTTGAGCTCCTACGAGCAGTACTTC. It is translated as CASSGRLLSSYEQYF.

CDR3 DNA sequence: TGCAGCGTTGGTATGAGCTCCTACAATGAGCAGTTCTTC. Translated, it gives CSVGMSSYNEQFF. The gene calls are TRBV29-1 and TRBJ2-1; no definite D call. V was clipped by 4 bases and J by 0 bases, with 7 bases between them. This CDR3 comprises 13 residues. The germline CDR1 and CDR2 sequences are SQVTM and ANQGSEA.